These 10 T cell receptor beta chains were sequenced from one sample in a study of regulatory and conventional T cells in RAG deficiency. The sorted conventional CD4+ T cells were CD25-low and CD127-high, with genomic DNA sequenced. Produced via immunoSEQ multiplex PCR; TCRdb's table is partial and in-frame only. The sample lists around 23,000 clones, 85% to 95% occurring once. The same sample was also studied in work on regulatory T cells. According to that study: Amplification used 52 TRBV primers and 13 TRBJ primers.

The sequenced material came from CD4+ T cells sorted from blood. Every receptor here comes from a human donor in good health.

This chain connects TRBV19 to TRBJ1-2, with 9 bases lining up with TRBD1. V gave up 5 bases and J gave up 2 bases; unmatched junction bases: 3. This CDR3 region has 14 residues. Germline loops: CDR1 LNHDA, CDR2 SQIVND (reference sequence). CDR3 nucleotide sequence: TGTGCCAGTAGTTTGGACAGGGGCAACTATGGCTACACCTTC. Encoded protein: CASSLDRGNYGYTF.

A few counts support this clone. The chain links TRBV6-1 to TRBJ2-5; TRBD1 agrees at 8 bases. Looked up from germline, CDR1 is MNHNS and CDR2 is SASEGT. This CDR3 has 13 residues. The V gene end was trimmed by 5 bases and the J gene end by 2 bases; junction bases not matched to a gene: 1. For the CDR3, the DNA is TGTGCCAGCAGTTGGACAGGGCAAGAGACCCAGTACTTC. Residues: CASSWTGQETQYF.

Only one count was recorded for this clone. The rearrangement joins TRBV2 to TRBJ2-3, with D maybe TRBD2 (7 bases). V lost 6 bases and J lost 2, with 15 bases in between. Germline CDR1 is SNHLY and CDR2 is FYNNEI. The CDR3 contains 15 residues. CDR3 in DNA: TGTGCCAGCAGCTTTGGGGGGGCCAACACAGATACGCAGTATTTT. Protein product: CASSFGGANTDTQYF.

The J gene is TRBJ2-2, the V gene TRBV6-4; no clear D gene. From germline, CDR1 is MRHNA and CDR2 SNTAGT. CDR3 length: 15 amino acids. The ends were cut back, 3 bases at V and 1 base at J, with 9 bases in the middle. CDR3 loop: CASSEEALNTGELFF. In nucleotides, the CDR3 is TGTGCCAGCAGTGAAGAAGCCCTGAACACCGGGGAGCTGTTTTTT.

The chain carries TRBV6-1 and TRBJ1-4; possible D gene TRBD1, 6 bases. Germline loops: CDR1 MNHNS, CDR2 SASEGT. The CDR3 has 14 residues. V lost 6 bases, J lost 8 bases, and 16 bases lay in between. CDR3 loop: CASSINRVAEKLFF. The CDR3 DNA is TGTGCCAGCAGCATAAACAGGGTTGCGGAAAAACTGTTTTTT.

This chain uses TRBV7-9 with TRBJ2-7; 10 bases agree with TRBD2. Germline trimming cut 0 bases from V and 5 bases from J; bases unmatched to any gene: 4. Germline V gene data show CDR1 as SEHNR and CDR2 as FQNEAQ (reference sequence). This CDR3 comprises 15 residues. The CDR3 here is CASSLAGTSVDEQYF. CDR3 nucleotides: TGTGCCAGCAGCTTAGCGGGGACTAGCGTCGACGAGCAGTACTTC. Based on the CDR3 plus reference TRBV7-9 and TRBJ2-7, the full variable domain is DTGVSQNPRHKITKRGQNVTFRCDPISEHNRLYWYRQTLGQGPEFLTYFQNEAQLEKSRLLSDRFSAERPKGSFSTLEIQRTEQGDSAMYLCASSLAGTSVDEQYFGPGTRLTVT.

This chain uses TRBV10-2 with TRBJ1-2, with D unclear. Germline values: CDR1 WSHSY, CDR2 SAAADI. CDR3 length equals 13 residues. V was trimmed by 3 bases and J by 3 bases, leaving 8 bases between them. The CDR3 sequence: CASSESSHYGYTF. CDR3 sequence (DNA): TGCGCCAGCAGTGAATCCAGCCACTATGGCTACACCTTC.

The chain uses TRBV19 and TRBJ1-6; 8 bases are a match to TRBD1. CDR3 length: 17 residues. Per the germline V gene, CDR1 is LNHDA and CDR2 is SQIVND (reference sequence). With V trimmed by 4 bases and J by 3 bases, 8 bases remained unmatched. CDR3 nucleotides: TGTGCCAGTAGTACGCCTCCTGACAGGGGCTATAATTCACCCCTCCACTTT. Residues: CASSTPPDRGYNSPLHF.

In DNA form, the CDR3 reads TGTGCCAGCAGCTTGCCTAGCGGGGGGGCGTCGGATACGCAGTATTTT. Its translation: CASSLPSGGASDTQYF. This rearrangement joins TRBV5-4 to TRBJ2-3; 12 bases match TRBD2. Germline lookup yields CDR1 SGHNT and CDR2 YYREEE (reference sequence). The CDR3 loop spans 16 amino acids. J gave up 6 bases and V 1 base, and 6 bases lay outside the gene matches.

J is TRBJ2-1 and V is TRBV2; D is unresolved. The ends were cut back, 2 bases at V and 4 bases at J, with 3 bases in the middle. CDR3 length: 12 amino acids. In germline, CDR1 is SNHLY, CDR2 FYNNEI. The CDR3 spells CASSELYNEQFF. In DNA, the CDR3 is TGTGCCAGCAGTGAACTTTACAATGAGCAGTTCTTC.